Reported below is one TCR beta chain. As yet, its antigen is unknown. This CDR3 comprises 11 residues. With 4 bases removed from V and 5 bases from J, the gap between germline ends came to 8 bases. Looked up from germline, CDR1 is GTSNPN and CDR2 is SVGIG (reference sequence). The PCR used 60 Vbeta and 13 Jbeta primers. Assay: immunoSEQ multiplex PCR; the TCRdb copy retains only in-frame clones and omits some. The sample holds around 130,000 clones, about 84% seen once. The data originate from a study of cytomegalovirus exposure and HLA in healthy donors. General observations from the study: According to reports, the classifier identified cytomegalovirus status with high specificity and sensitivity. Most subjects had HLA-A and HLA-B alleles reportedly predicted accurately by TCR beta sequences.

Material: PBMCs. The clonotype originates from a boy between 5 and 17 years old in good health and CMV-seronegative. V gene TRBV30 combines with J gene TRBJ1-1; no definite D call. CDR3 sequence: CAWKTRTEAFF. CDR3 coding DNA: TGTGCCTGGAAAACGAGGACTGAAGCTTTCTTT. Variable domain in full (rest from reference TRBV30 and TRBJ1-1): SQTIHQWPATLVQPVGSPLSLECTVEGTSNPNLYWYRQAAGRGLQLLFYSVGIGQISSEVPQNLSASRPQDRQFILSSKKLLLSDSGFYLCAWKTRTEAFFGQGTRLTVV.